The table lists the clone carrying this T cell receptor beta chain with a count of one. The antigen remains unidentified. The sample belongs to a study of cytomegalovirus exposure and HLA in healthy donors. Whole-study findings and limits: According to a later analysis, most TCR beta chains associated with CMV appeared HLA-restricted. In a later analysis, a missense DCLRE1C variant was linked to TCR beta V- and J-gene trimming.

Use of 60 Vbeta and 13 Jbeta primers characterized the PCR. The method was immunoSEQ multiplex PCR; TCRdb's version includes in-frame clones alone and lacks a portion of them. This sample has under 200,000 clones, with 60% to 80% found just once. In germline, CDR1 is SGHVS, CDR2 FNYEAQ. V lost 1 base and J 5 bases, leaving 6 bases between the germline ends. This CDR3 comprises 13 residues. The sequenced sample consisted of PBMCs. The gene calls are TRBV7-6 and TRBJ1-5, with unresolved D. The clonotype comes from a woman aged 40 to 50 in good health and CMV-seropositive. CDR3 region: CASSLVRDQPQHF. The CDR3 bases are TGTGCCAGCAGCTTAGTCCGGGATCAGCCCCAGCATTTT. Full variable domain (remainder filled in from reference TRBV7-6 and TRBJ1-5): GAGVSQSPRYKVTKRGQDVALRCDPISGHVSLYWYRQALGQGPEFLTYFNYEAQQDKSGLPNDRFSAERPEGSISTLTIQRTEQRDSAMYRCASSLVRDQPQHFGDGTRLSIL.